This T cell receptor beta chain was found in a study of blood T cell repertoires in COVID-19. Looking at the study overall: Samples came from the United States, Italy and Spain, spanning acute and convalescent COVID-19. Sample material is recorded as cDNA or gDNA derived from T cells, B-cell-depleted T cells, or PBMCs.

Germline lookup yields CDR1 SGHNT and CDR2 YENEEA. The V and J ends lost 1 base and 4 bases, in that order; junction bases with no gene match: 9. The CDR3 is 17 amino acids. Source study methods: Counts of nucleated cells, estimated from reference gene primer amplification, were obtained. Here immunoSEQ multiplex PCR was the method, and the copy in TCRdb shows in-frame clones only, minus some. V, J and clone size were drawn from that table, and D and trimming were deduced from the DNA. The sample lists approximately 85,000 clones, 85% to 95% seen once, with nearly 6.5% in the top ten. The rearrangement uses TRBV11-3 and TRBJ2-3; 9 bases fit TRBD2. Material: peripheral blood. The clonotype was recovered from a woman aged 60-75 years with active COVID-19. CDR3 sequence: CASSLVRGSGSADTQYF. The CDR3 nucleotides are TGTGCCAGCAGCTTAGTCCGAGGTAGCGGGAGCGCAGATACGCAGTATTTT.